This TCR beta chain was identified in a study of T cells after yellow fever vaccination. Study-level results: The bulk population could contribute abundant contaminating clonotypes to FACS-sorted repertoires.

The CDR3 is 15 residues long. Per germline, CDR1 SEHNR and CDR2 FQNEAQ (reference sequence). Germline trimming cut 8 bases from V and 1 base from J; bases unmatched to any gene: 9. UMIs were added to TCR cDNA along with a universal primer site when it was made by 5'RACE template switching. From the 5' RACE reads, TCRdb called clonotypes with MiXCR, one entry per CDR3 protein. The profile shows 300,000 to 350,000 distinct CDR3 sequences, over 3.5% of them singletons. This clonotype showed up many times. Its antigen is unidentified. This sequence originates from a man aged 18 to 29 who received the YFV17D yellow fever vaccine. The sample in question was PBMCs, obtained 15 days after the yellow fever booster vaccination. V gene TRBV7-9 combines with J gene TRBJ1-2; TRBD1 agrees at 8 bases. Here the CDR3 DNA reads TGTGCCAGCTCGACAGGGGTTGGGGATAACTATGGCTACACCTTC. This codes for CASSTGVGDNYGYTF.